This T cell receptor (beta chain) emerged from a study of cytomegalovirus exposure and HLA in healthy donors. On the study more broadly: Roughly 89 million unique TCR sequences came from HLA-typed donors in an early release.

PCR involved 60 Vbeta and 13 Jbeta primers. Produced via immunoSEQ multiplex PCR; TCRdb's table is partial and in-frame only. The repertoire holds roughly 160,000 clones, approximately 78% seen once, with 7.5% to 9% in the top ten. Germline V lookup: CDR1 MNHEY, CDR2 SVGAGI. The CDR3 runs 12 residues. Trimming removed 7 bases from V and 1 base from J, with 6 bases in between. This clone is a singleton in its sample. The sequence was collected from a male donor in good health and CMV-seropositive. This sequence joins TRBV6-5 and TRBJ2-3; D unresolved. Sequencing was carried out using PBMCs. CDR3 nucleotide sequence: TGTGCCAGCACGCAGGGCACAGATACGCAGTATTTT. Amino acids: CASTQGTDTQYF.